This TCR beta chain was found in a study of T cell responses to AZD1222 COVID-19 vaccine. Overall study findings and caveats: Repertoire collection took place solely once the T cell response had peaked. In a largely white British group with more females than males, clonal diversity was possibly underestimated. Reportedly, close to half of spike-specific TCRs are directed against unmutated variant regions.

The V and J ends lost 10 bases and 8 bases respectively, with 17 bases between them. Looked up from germline, CDR1 is SNHLY and CDR2 is FYNNEI. This CDR3 has 13 amino acids. Remarks on this clone: Its antigen is not identified.

Clones were sequenced by immunoSEQ multiplex PCR, and TCRdb holds only the in-frame ones, with some missing. The table lists 150,000 to 200,000 clones, less than 90% of them singletons. The genes are TRBV2 and TRBJ1-4; D is undetermined. The specimen comprised peripheral blood, sampled on day 0 of AZD1222 vaccination. The TCR originated in an adult in good health. CDR3 protein: CAIRPNGYEKLFF. DNA for the CDR3: TGTGCCATCAGACCCAACGGGTACGAAAAACTGTTTTTT.